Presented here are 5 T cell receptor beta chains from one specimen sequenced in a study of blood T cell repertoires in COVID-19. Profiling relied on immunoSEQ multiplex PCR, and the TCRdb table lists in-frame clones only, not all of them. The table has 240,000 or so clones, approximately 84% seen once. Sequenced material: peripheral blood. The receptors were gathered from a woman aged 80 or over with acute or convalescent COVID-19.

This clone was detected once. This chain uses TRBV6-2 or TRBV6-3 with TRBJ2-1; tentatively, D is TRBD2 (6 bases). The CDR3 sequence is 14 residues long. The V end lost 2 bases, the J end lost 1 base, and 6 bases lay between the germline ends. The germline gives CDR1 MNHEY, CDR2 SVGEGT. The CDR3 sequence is CASSYGGSYNEQFF. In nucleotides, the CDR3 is TGTGCCAGCAGTTACGGGGGGTCCTACAATGAGCAGTTCTTC.

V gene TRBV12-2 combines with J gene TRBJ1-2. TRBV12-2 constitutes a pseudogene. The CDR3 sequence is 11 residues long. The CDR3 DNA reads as TGTGCAAGTCGCTTCTGTATGGGCTACACCTTC. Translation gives CASRFCMGYTF.

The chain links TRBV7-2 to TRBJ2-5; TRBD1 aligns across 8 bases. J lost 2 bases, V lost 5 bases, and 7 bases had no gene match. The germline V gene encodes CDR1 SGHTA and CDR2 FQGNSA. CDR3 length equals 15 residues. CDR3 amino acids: CASSMTGARQETQYF. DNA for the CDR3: TGTGCCAGCAGCATGACAGGGGCACGACAAGAGACCCAGTACTTC.

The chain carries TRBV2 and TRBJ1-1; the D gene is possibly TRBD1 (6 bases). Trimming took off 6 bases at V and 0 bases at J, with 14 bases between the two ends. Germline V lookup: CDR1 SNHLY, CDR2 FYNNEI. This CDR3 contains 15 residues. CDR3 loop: CASSRDIVMNTEAFF. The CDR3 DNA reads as TGTGCCAGCAGCCGGGACATAGTAATGAACACTGAAGCTTTCTTT.

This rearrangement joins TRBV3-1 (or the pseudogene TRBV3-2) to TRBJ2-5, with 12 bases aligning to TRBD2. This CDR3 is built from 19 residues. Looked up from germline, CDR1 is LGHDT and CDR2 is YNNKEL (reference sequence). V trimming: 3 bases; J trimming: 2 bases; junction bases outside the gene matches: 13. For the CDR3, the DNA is TGTGCCAGCAGCCATAAAGGGGAGACTAGCGGGAGATTACAAGAGACCCAGTACTTC. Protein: CASSHKGETSGRLQETQYF.